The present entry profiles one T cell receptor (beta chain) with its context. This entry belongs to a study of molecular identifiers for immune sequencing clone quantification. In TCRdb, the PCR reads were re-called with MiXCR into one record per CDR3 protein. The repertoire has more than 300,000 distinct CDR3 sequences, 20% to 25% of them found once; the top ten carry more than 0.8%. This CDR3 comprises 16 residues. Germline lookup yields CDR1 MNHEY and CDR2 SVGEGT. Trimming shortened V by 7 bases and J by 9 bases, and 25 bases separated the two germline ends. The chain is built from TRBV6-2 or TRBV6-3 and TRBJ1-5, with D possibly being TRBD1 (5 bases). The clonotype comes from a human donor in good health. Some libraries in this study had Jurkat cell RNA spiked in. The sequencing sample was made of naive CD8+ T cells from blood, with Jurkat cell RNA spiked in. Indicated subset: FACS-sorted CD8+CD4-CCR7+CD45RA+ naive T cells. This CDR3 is CASNVPGDSRDLPQHF. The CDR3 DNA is TGTGCCAGCAATGTTCCCGGGGACTCAAGGGATCTGCCCCAGCATTTT.